This TCR beta chain was sequenced for a study of T-cell memory formation after mild COVID-19. Background on the study: The two donors had largely donor-specific TCR clusters. Whole-study results and caveats: Cross-reactive memory apparently joined, as some responding clones appeared in pre-infection memory. Second-wave clones reaching peak frequency on day 37 lacked confirmed SARS-CoV-2 specificity. CD4/CD8 balance characterized clones contracting day 15 to 85, and CD4+ skew characterized later expanders.

TCRdb fed the 5' RACE reads into MiXCR, producing one record per CDR3 protein. The sample yields about 150,000 distinct CDR3 sequences, 15% to 20% seen once. For this clonotype: Its antigen is as yet unknown. Germline and junction disagree at one end, which may indicate a read error.

Germline V CDR1 and CDR2: SGHAT, FQNNGV. CDR3 length equals 14 residues. The chain uses TRBV11-2 and TRBJ2-2; D gene uncertain. This TCR came from an adult woman who had mild COVID-19 (a few samples of this study predate the infection). Cell type and time point are not known. The sample comprised PBMCs or a T cell subset sorted from them (not recorded which). CDR3 bases: TGTGCCAGCAGCTTACTACGGAACCCCGGGGAGCTGTTTTTT. Protein: CASSLLRNPGELFF. Looking up the rest from reference TRBV11-2 and TRBJ2-2 gives the full variable domain: EAGVAQSPRYKIIEKRQSVAFWCNPISGHATLYWYQQILGQGPKLLIQFQNNGVVDDSQLPKDRFSAERLKGVDSTLKIQPAKLEDSAVYLCASSLLRNPGELFFGEGSRLTVL.